In its sample, the clone carrying this TCR beta chain ranks as medium-sized. This entry is derived from a study of T cells in Graves' hyperthyroidism and ophthalmopathy. Amplified TCR beta CDR3 regions came from RNA transcripts. The TCR CDR3 was amplified in a first-round RT-PCR using the HTBI primer set. Each CDR3 protein is one row after TCRdb ran MiXCR on the multiplex PCR reads. The sample lists about 59,000 distinct CDR3 sequences, roughly 58% occurring once. Diagnoses used clinical symptoms, serum thyroxine and TRAb, thyroid ultrasound and orbital computed tomography. This receptor was identified in a woman in her sixties or seventies with Graves' ophthalmopathy. Sequences were obtained from blood.

The CDR3 DNA sequence: TGTGCCACCAGTGTGGGTAGCTATGGCTACACCTTC. Residues: CATSVGSYGYTF. The chain combines TRBV24-1 with TRBJ1-2; D unclear. CDR3 length equals 12 residues. V dropped 5 bases and J dropped 4 bases, with 7 bases sitting between them. Germline-derived CDR1 and CDR2 are KGHDR and SFDVKD.